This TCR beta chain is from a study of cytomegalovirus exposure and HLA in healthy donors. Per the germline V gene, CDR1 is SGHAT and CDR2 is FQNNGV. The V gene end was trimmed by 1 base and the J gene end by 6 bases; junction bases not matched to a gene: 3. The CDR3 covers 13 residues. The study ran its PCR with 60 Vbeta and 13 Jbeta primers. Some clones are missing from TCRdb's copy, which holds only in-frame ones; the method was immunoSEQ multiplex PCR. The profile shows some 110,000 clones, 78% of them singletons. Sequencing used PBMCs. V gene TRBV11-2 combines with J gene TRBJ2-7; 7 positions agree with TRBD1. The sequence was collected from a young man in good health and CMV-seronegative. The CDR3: CASSLGQGREQYF. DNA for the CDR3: TGTGCCAGCAGCTTAGGACAGGGTCGCGAGCAGTACTTC.